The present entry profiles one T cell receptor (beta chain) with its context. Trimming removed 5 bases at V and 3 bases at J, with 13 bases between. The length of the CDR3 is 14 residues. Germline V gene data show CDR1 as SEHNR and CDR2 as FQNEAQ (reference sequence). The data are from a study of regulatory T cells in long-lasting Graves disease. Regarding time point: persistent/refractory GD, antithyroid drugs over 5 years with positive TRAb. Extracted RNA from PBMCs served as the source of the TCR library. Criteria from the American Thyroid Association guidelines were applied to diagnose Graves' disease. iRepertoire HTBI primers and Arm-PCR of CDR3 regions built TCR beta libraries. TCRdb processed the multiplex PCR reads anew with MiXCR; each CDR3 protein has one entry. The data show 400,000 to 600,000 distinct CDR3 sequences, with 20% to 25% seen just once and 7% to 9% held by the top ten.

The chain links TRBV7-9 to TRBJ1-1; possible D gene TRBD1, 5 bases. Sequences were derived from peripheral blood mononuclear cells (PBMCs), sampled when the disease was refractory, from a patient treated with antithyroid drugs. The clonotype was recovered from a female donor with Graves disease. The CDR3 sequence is CASSLTTEYTEAFF. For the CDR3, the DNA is TGTGCCAGCAGCCTCACGACAGAATACACTGAAGCTTTCTTT. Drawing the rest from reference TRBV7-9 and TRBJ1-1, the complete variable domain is DTGVSQNPRHKITKRGQNVTFRCDPISEHNRLYWYRQTLGQGPEFLTYFQNEAQLEKSRLLSDRFSAERPKGSFSTLEIQRTEQGDSAMYLCASSLTTEYTEAFFGQGTRLTVV.